The 21 T cell receptor beta chains below were found in one sample sequenced in a study of blood T cell repertoires in COVID-19. Generated by immunoSEQ multiplex PCR, the TCRdb table keeps only in-frame clones and is missing some. The top ten clones hold 2% to 2.5% of a sample with 100,000 or so clones, approximately 90% of them seen once. Sequencing used peripheral blood. The source is a man in his forties or fifties with active COVID-19.

The chain uses TRBV5-4 and TRBJ2-7; D is perhaps TRBD1 (6 bases). Germline V CDR1 and CDR2: SGHNT, YYREEE (reference sequence). The CDR3 sequence is 14 residues long. V gave up 9 bases and J gave up 2 bases, with 18 bases separating them. CDR3 protein: CATKWETGTYEQYF. The CDR3 DNA follows: TGTGCCACCAAGTGGGAGACAGGTACCTACGAGCAGTACTTC. Looking up the rest from reference TRBV5-4 and TRBJ2-7 gives the full variable domain: ETGVTQSPTHLIKTRGQQVTLRCSSQSGHNTVSWYQQALGQGPQFIFQYYREEENGRGNFPPRFSGLQFPNYSSELNVNALELDDSALYLCATKWETGTYEQYFGPGTRLTVT.

The CDR3 spells CASSMDPTSTDTQYF. The CDR3 DNA reads as TGTGCCAGCAGCATGGATCCTACCAGCACAGATACGCAGTATTTT. V is TRBV5-4 and J is TRBJ2-3; D unresolved. This CDR3 is 15 amino acids long. Trimming stripped 4 bases from V and 0 bases from J, with 12 bases between. The germline V gene encodes CDR1 SGHNT and CDR2 YYREEE (reference sequence).

The chain has TRBV6-5 and TRBJ2-2, with 9 bases matching TRBD2. The CDR3 sequence is 15 residues long. Trimming removed 2 bases from V and 4 bases from J; junction bases left unmatched: 2. Germline V gene data show CDR1 as MNHEY and CDR2 as SVGAGI. The CDR3 here is CASSYAGGPTGELFF. CDR3 nucleotides: TGTGCCAGCAGTTACGCGGGGGGGCCCACCGGGGAGCTGTTTTTT.

The chain links TRBV30 to TRBJ1-4; no clear D gene. Germline V gene data show CDR1 as GTSNPN and CDR2 as SVGIG (reference sequence). Trimming cost V 0 bases and J 3 bases, with 17 bases left between them. This CDR3 has 17 residues. This CDR3 reads CAWSVPPVLGANEKLFF. CDR3 DNA sequence: TGTGCCTGGAGTGTACCCCCTGTACTGGGCGCTAATGAAAAACTGTTTTTT.

CDR3 loop: CASSALAGGRETQYF. CDR3 nucleotide sequence: TGTGCCAGCAGCGCACTAGCGGGGGGGCGGGAGACCCAGTACTTC. The V call is TRBV6-5, the J call TRBJ2-5; TRBD2 matches 13 bases. CDR1 and CDR2 (germline): MNHEY, SVGAGI. CDR3 length: 15 amino acids. V lost 6 bases to trimming and J lost 5 bases; unmatched junction nucleotides: 6.

V and J are TRBV6-5 and TRBJ2-5; TRBD1 aligns across 8 bases. J lost 4 bases, V lost 6 bases, and 4 bases had no gene match. This CDR3 has 13 residues. Germline values: CDR1 MNHEY, CDR2 SVGAGI. The CDR3 loop is CASRVGQGETQYF. The CDR3 DNA is TGTGCCAGCAGGGTCGGACAGGGAGAGACCCAGTACTTC.

The chain uses TRBV7-2 and TRBJ2-1; TRBD2 aligns across 13 bases. The length of the CDR3 is 17 residues. The trim removed 5 bases at V and 4 bases at J, leaving 8 bases unmatched. Per germline, CDR1 SGHTA and CDR2 FQGNSA. CDR3 sequence reads: CASSLWTSGGRYNEQFF. The CDR3 nucleotides are TGTGCCAGCAGCCTGTGGACTAGCGGGGGCCGATACAATGAGCAGTTCTTC.

The V and J genes are TRBV5-6 and TRBJ2-7; no clear D. The CDR3 consists of 15 residues. CDR1 and CDR2 from the germline V gene are SGHDT and YYEEEE. Trimming shortened V by 0 bases and J by 0 bases, and 10 bases separated the two germline ends. CDR3 region: CASSLGGSSSYEQYF. The CDR3 DNA reads TGTGCCAGCAGCTTGGGCGGAAGTAGCTCCTACGAGCAGTACTTC. Together with reference TRBV5-6 and TRBJ2-7, the CDR3 gives the full variable domain: DAGVTQSPTHLIKTRGQQVTLRCSPKSGHDTVSWYQQALGQGPQFIFQYYEEEERQRGNFPDRFSGHQFPNYSSELNVNALLLGDSALYLCASSLGGSSSYEQYFGPGTRLTVT.

This clone occurred once. The chain uses TRBV5-6 and TRBJ2-5, with 7 bases fitting TRBD1. V trimming: 5 bases; J trimming: 1 base; junction bases outside the gene matches: 5. CDR3 length: 14 residues. CDR1 is SGHDT, CDR2 YYEEEE, per germline. CDR3 in DNA: TGTGCCAGCAGACAACAGGGGCGCCAAGAGACCCAGTACTTC. This gives the protein CASRQQGRQETQYF.

This clone has only one observation. V gene TRBV7-9 combines with J gene TRBJ1-2; TRBD1 is a possible D gene (6 bases). CDR3 size: 15 residues. Trimming left V 5 bases short and J 4 bases short, with 17 bases between. The germline CDR1 and CDR2 sequences are SEHNR and FQNEAQ (reference sequence). Here the CDR3 DNA reads TGTGCCAGCAGCCAGACTAGGGGGGGCGCCTATGGCTACACCTTC. This encodes CASSQTRGGAYGYTF.

This clone was counted a single time. The V and J genes are TRBV20-1 and TRBJ2-3; no firm D call. V was cut by 2 bases and J by 6 bases, with 3 bases left in between. Germline values: CDR1 DFQATT, CDR2 SNEGSKA (reference sequence). The CDR3 has 10 amino acids. The CDR3 sequence is CSARRDTQYF. The CDR3 DNA reads TGCAGTGCTAGACGGGATACGCAGTATTTT.

The chain recombines TRBV3-1 (or the pseudogene TRBV3-2) with TRBJ2-3, with 9 bases that match TRBD2. V was clipped by 1 base and J by 2 bases; unmatched bases: 10. Germline loops: CDR1 LGHDT, CDR2 YNNKEL (reference sequence). The CDR3 is made up of 18 amino acids. CDR3 sequence: CASSQALLAGDYTDTQYF. The CDR3 nucleotides read TGTGCCAGCAGCCAAGCCCTCTTAGCGGGGGATTACACAGATACGCAGTATTTT.

V gene TRBV9 combines with J gene TRBJ2-2; 9 nucleotides align to TRBD2. The CDR3 extends over 19 amino acids. Trimming took 0 bases from V and 0 from J; bases not matched to a gene: 9. CDR1 is SGDLS, CDR2 YYNGEE, per germline. CDR3 bases: TGTGCCAGCAGCGTAGGCCCAGCGGGGGGCTTATCGAACACCGGGGAGCTGTTTTTT. Protein product: CASSVGPAGGLSNTGELFF.

V and J are TRBV4-2 and TRBJ2-3, with 16 bases fitting TRBD2. Germline trimming cut 3 bases from V and 3 bases from J; bases unmatched to any gene: 3. Germline CDR1 is LGHNA and CDR2 is YNFKEQ. The CDR3 runs to 17 residues. The CDR3, as DNA: TGTGCCAGCAGCCAGGGGACTAGCGGGGGGGTTACAGATACGCAGTATTTT. This sequence encodes CASSQGTSGGVTDTQYF.

The rearrangement uses TRBV9 and TRBJ1-1, with D unclear. V was clipped by 1 base and J by 0 bases, with 7 bases between them. CDR1 is SGDLS and CDR2 is YYNGEE in the germline V gene. The CDR3 runs 14 residues. CDR3 sequence (DNA): TGTGCCAGCAGCGTACTCGGGGTGAACACTGAAGCTTTCTTT. The encoded protein is CASSVLGVNTEAFF.

The rearrangement joins TRBV5-1 to TRBJ2-7; TRBD2 agrees at 8 bases. Germline V CDR1 and CDR2: SGHRS, YFSETQ. V lost 2 bases to trimming and J lost 2 bases; unmatched junction nucleotides: 3. The CDR3 consists of 14 residues. The CDR3 protein is CASSFGGGTYEQYF. CDR3 DNA sequence: TGCGCCAGCAGCTTCGGCGGGGGGACCTACGAGCAGTACTTC.

The chain carries TRBV19 and TRBJ1-1; TRBD1 matches at 7 bases. Germline-derived CDR1 and CDR2 are LNHDA and SQIVND (reference sequence). This CDR3 region has 14 residues. V trimming: 6 bases; J trimming: 4 bases; junction bases outside the gene matches: 8. DNA for the CDR3: TGTGCCAGTAGCCGACGACAGGGAAGCACTGAAGCTTTCTTT. Amino acids: CASSRRQGSTEAFF.

The chain joins TRBV30 to TRBJ1-6; D gene ambiguous. The CDR3 loop spans 14 amino acids. V lost 2 bases, J lost 8 bases, and 13 bases lay in between. CDR1 and CDR2 (germline): GTSNPN, SVGIG (reference sequence). In DNA, the CDR3 is TGTGCCTGGAGTTTAGGAGAAACCTATTCACCCCTCCACTTT. Its protein product is CAWSLGETYSPLHF. The whole variable domain, remainder taken from reference TRBV30 and TRBJ1-6, is SQTIHQWPATLVQPVGSPLSLECTVEGTSNPNLYWYRQAAGRGLQLLFYSVGIGQISSEVPQNLSASRPQDRQFILSSKKLLLSDSGFYLCAWSLGETYSPLHFGNGTRLTVT.

V is TRBV30 and J is TRBJ1-2, with D perhaps TRBD1 (6 bases). Germline CDR1 is GTSNPN and CDR2 is SVGIG (reference sequence). This CDR3 spans 13 amino acids. The V end lost 3 bases, the J end lost 0 bases, and 8 bases lay between the germline ends. The CDR3 here is CAWSRQANYGYTF. Here the CDR3 DNA reads TGTGCCTGGAGCCGACAGGCTAACTATGGCTACACCTTC.

This chain connects TRBV28 to TRBJ1-5; D possibly corresponds to TRBD1 (6 bases). V lost 7 bases and J lost 6, with 13 bases in between. Germline values: CDR1 MDHEN, CDR2 SYDVKM. This CDR3 spans 13 amino acids. CDR3 residues: CASTGEKSQPQHF. Here the CDR3 DNA reads TGTGCCAGCACAGGGGAAAAAAGTCAGCCCCAGCATTTT.

The gene calls are TRBV7-3 and TRBJ2-6; D is ambiguous. The CDR3 contains 13 residues. Per the germline V gene, CDR1 is SGHTA and CDR2 is FQGTGA. V was shortened by 6 bases and J by 4 bases, with 7 bases between the two germline ends. The CDR3 protein is CASRETGANVLTF. Written as DNA, the CDR3 is TGTGCCAGCAGAGAAACAGGGGCCAACGTCCTGACTTTC.